The table lists the clone carrying this T cell receptor beta chain with many counts. The antigen is not known. The CDR3 loop spans 16 amino acids. Germline V gene sequence: CDR1 SGHRS, CDR2 YFSETQ. J gave up 5 bases and V 5 bases, and 13 bases lay outside the gene matches. Tregs were sorted as CD4+CD25+CD127-/low cells. Study-wide findings and caveats: Whole repertoires were not studied in the larger cohort, only one V-J beta rearrangement. The TCR gene usage of tumor memory CD4+ T cells clustered together with blood and lymph node memory CD4+ cells and with lymph node naive CD4+ cells. Greatest tumor Treg TCR overlap was with tumor naive CD4+ cells.

Semi-nested PCR with Nested Universal Primer A followed constant-region reverse priming of full-length variable regions. TCRdb passed the 5' RACE reads through MiXCR, listing each CDR3 protein once. This table holds approximately 40,000 distinct CDR3 sequences, about 20% found once. Sequenced: Tregs sorted from blood. V usage is TRBV5-1 and J usage is TRBJ2-5; the match to TRBD2 covers 9 bases. This TCR came from a female donor with breast cancer. The CDR3 is CASRPRGLAGLETQYF. The CDR3 DNA reads as TGCGCCAGCAGACCTAGGGGCCTAGCGGGATTGGAGACCCAGTACTTC.